This T cell receptor (beta chain) was sequenced for a study of T cell repertoires in cytomegalovirus infection. For the study at large: CMV epitopes used comprised recently identified HLA-C-restricted ones and well-studied HLA-B-restricted ones. Whole-study results and caveats: Cumulative public TCR beta family frequency identified carriers of CMV plus the relevant HLA.

Germline V CDR1 and CDR2: SEHNR, FQNEAQ (reference sequence). V lost 5 bases and J 1 base, leaving 6 bases between the germline ends. The CDR3 is made up of 12 amino acids. Via MiXCR, TCRdb re-called the reads, giving one row per CDR3 protein. The data contain some 940,000 distinct CDR3 sequences, less than 35% of them seen just once; the ten biggest clones take up more than 12%. As regards this clonotype: The target antigen is unknown.

This chain links TRBV7-9 with TRBJ2-7, with unresolved D. Sequenced here: cultured CD8+ T cells from PBMCs, sampled from culture after CMV antigen stimulation. The TCR comes from a human donor in good health (CMV status not recorded). Some clones in this sample may be carry-over from other donors' samples. The CDR3 reads CASSLWSYEQYV. The DNA of the CDR3 is TGTGCCAGCAGCCTTTGGTCCTACGAGCAGTACGTC.